This T cell receptor (beta chain) was profiled in a study of blood T cell repertoires in COVID-19. Study details: Sample material is recorded as cDNA or gDNA derived from T cells, B-cell-depleted T cells, or PBMCs.

The length of the CDR3 is 15 residues. V gave up 0 bases and J gave up 6 bases; unmatched junction bases: 0. Germline V lookup: CDR1 LNHNV, CDR2 YYDKDF (reference sequence). Authors' processing steps: Amplification from reference gene primers served as the basis for estimated nucleated cell counts. This table comes from immunoSEQ multiplex PCR, and its TCRdb copy is limited to in-frame clones, with some not included. D and trimming were read from the DNA, whereas the V and J calls and clone size are those reported in that table. Of about 190,000 clones listed, approximately 79% are singletons. The source material was peripheral blood. The rearrangement uses TRBV15 and TRBJ2-2; 11 nucleotides align to TRBD2. The origin of this receptor is a man aged 25-40 years with active or convalescent COVID-19. The CDR3 here is CATSRDSGGAGELFF. In DNA, the CDR3 is TGTGCCACCAGCAGAGATAGCGGGGGGGCCGGGGAGCTGTTTTTT.